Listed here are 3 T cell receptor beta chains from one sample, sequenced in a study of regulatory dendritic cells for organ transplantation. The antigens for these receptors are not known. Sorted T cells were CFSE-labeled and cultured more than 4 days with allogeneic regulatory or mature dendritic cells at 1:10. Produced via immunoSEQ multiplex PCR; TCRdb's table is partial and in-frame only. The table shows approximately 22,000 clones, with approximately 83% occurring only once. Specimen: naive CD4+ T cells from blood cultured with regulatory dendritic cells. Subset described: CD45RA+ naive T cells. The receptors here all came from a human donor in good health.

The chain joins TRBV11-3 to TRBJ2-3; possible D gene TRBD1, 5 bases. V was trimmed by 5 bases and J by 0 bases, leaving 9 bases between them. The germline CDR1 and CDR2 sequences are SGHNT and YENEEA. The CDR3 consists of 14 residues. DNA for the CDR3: TGTGCCAGCAGCGTAGGACACAGCACAGATACGCAGTATTTT. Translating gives CASSVGHSTDTQYF.

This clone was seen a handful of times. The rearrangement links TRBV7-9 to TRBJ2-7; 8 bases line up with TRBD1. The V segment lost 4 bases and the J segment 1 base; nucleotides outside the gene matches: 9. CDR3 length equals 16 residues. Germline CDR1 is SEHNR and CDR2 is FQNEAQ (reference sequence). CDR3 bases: TGTGCCAGCAGCTCGAAAACAGGGGGATTTTCCTACGAGCAGTACTTC. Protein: CASSSKTGGFSYEQYF.

In DNA, the CDR3 is TGTGCCAGCAGCTTAGCCGGACGGGGGGATGGCGGGGAGCTGTTTTTT. This sequence encodes CASSLAGRGDGGELFF. The J gene is TRBJ2-2, the V gene TRBV7-6, with 7 bases identical to TRBD2. This CDR3 has 16 amino acids. J gave up 7 bases and V 0 bases, and 8 bases lay outside the gene matches. Germline-derived CDR1 and CDR2 are SGHVS and FNYEAQ.